This TCR beta chain derives from a study of blood T cell repertoires in COVID-19. As for the study in general: PBMCs, B-cell-depleted T cells, or T cells were the source of the cDNA or gDNA that made up the material.

Allocation to cohorts depended on clinical history reported by the participants. As originally analysed: Reference gene primer amplification gave nucleated cell count estimates. TCRdb's copy holds only in-frame clones and misses some; the assay was immunoSEQ multiplex PCR. V, J and clone size were drawn from that table, and D and trimming were deduced from the DNA. The sample shows just over 300,000 clones, around 91% of them seen only once. Sequencing was done on a sample of PBMCs or T cells enriched from blood (not recorded which). The receptor comes from a woman aged 35 to 49 who had recovered from COVID-19.

CDR3 loop: CASSYSRLAGIDTQYF. Written as DNA, the CDR3 is TGTGCCAGCAGTTACTCGAGACTAGCGGGAATAGATACGCAGTATTTT. The chain employs TRBV6-5 and TRBJ2-3, with TRBD2 matching 11 bases. The CDR3 runs to 16 residues. Germline CDR1 reads MNHEY; CDR2 reads SVGAGI. V lost 0 bases and J lost 5; bases outside the gene matches: 4.